The 8 T cell receptor beta chains below were found in one sample sequenced in a study of T-cell reconstitution after alpha-beta-depleted transplantation in children. This sample's TCRbeta library carried unique molecular identifier barcodes. TCRdb ran MiXCR on the PCR reads and lists one entry per CDR3 protein. Here the sample spans about 300,000 distinct CDR3 sequences, 10% being singletons. The input for sequencing was PBMCs, taken before TCRalphabeta/CD19-depleted stem cell transplant. These receptors came from a boy in the first two years of life with acute myeloid leukemia, due to receive a stem cell transplant.

This chain connects TRBV4-2 to TRBJ1-5; D is undetermined. The germline gives CDR1 LGHNA, CDR2 YNFKEQ. The CDR3 totals 16 residues. V was cut by 1 base and J by 2 bases, with 12 bases left in between. CDR3 sequence reads: CASSQVWDGGNQPQHF. CDR3 coding DNA: TGTGCCAGCAGCCAAGTTTGGGATGGTGGCAATCAGCCCCAGCATTTT.

This clonotype was detected many times. The chain has TRBV20-1 and TRBJ2-5, with 8 bases fitting TRBD2. Trimming cost V 1 base and J 5 bases; bases outside gene matches: 15. The germline CDR1 and CDR2 sequences are DFQATT and SNEGSKA (reference sequence). There are 17 residues in the CDR3. Here the CDR3 DNA reads TGCAGTGCTAGAGCTGCGGGGGGACTATATTCCAGCGAGACCCAGTACTTC. It translates to CSARAAGGLYSSETQYF.

This clonotype appeared many times. This sequence joins TRBV7-8 and TRBJ2-7; perhaps TRBD2 as D (5 bases). Between the trimmed V and J ends, which lost 0 bases and 1 base, there was a span of 13 bases. This CDR3 contains 16 residues. CDR1 and CDR2 (germline): SGHVS, FQNEAQ. The DNA for the CDR3 is TGTGCCAGCAGCTTAGCGGGGAGCCTAAGGTCCTACGAGCAGTACTTC. Protein: CASSLAGSLRSYEQYF.

This clonotype showed up many times. V usage is TRBV7-3 and J usage is TRBJ2-2; perhaps TRBD2 as D (6 bases). In germline, CDR1 is SGHTA, CDR2 FQGTGA. Trimming took off 2 bases at V and 8 bases at J, with 9 bases between the two ends. CDR3 length: 13 residues. The CDR3 sequence is CASSLSAGGELFF. In DNA form, the CDR3 reads TGTGCCAGCAGCTTATCGGCGGGGGGGGAGCTGTTTTTT.

This clonotype appeared many times. J is TRBJ2-1 and V is TRBV20-1; the D gene is possibly TRBD2 (6 bases). The V gene's germline CDR1 is DFQATT and CDR2 SNEGSKA (reference sequence). This CDR3 spans 12 amino acids. V dropped 3 bases and J dropped 3 bases, with 6 bases sitting between them. The CDR3 DNA reads as TGCAGTGCTAGCGGGGGCTACAATGAGCAGTTCTTC. Protein product: CSASGGYNEQFF.

This clonotype was detected many times. The V call is TRBV12-3 or TRBV12-4, the J call TRBJ2-2; 15 bases fit TRBD2. V lost 8 bases and J lost 8; bases outside the gene matches: 9. The CDR3 spans 16 residues. CDR3 sequence reads: CASSSGLAGGIGELFF. For the CDR3, the DNA is TGTGCCAGCTCCTCGGGACTAGCGGGAGGTATAGGGGAGCTGTTTTTT.

As concerns this clonotype: A much larger clonotype is one base distant, so this may be a read error. This chain joins TRBV6-1 and TRBJ2-2; 11 positions match TRBD1. Trimming removed 7 bases from V and 3 bases from J; junction bases left unmatched: 4. Germline V lookup: CDR1 MNHNS, CDR2 SASEGT. The CDR3 totals 15 residues. DNA for the CDR3: TGTGCCAGCACCCGGACAGGGGGCGACACCGGGGAGCTGTTTTTT. Residues: CASTRTGGDTGELFF.

In its sample, this clonotype was seen many times. The chain is built from TRBV4-2 and TRBJ2-3, with a weak D call TRBD2 (6 bases). Looked up from germline, CDR1 is LGHNA and CDR2 is YNFKEQ. Trimming removed 0 bases from V and 2 bases from J, with 9 bases in between. There are 15 residues in the CDR3. The CDR3 DNA reads TGTGCCAGCAGCCAAGAACTAGCCTACACAGATACGCAGTATTTT. It encodes CASSQELAYTDTQYF.